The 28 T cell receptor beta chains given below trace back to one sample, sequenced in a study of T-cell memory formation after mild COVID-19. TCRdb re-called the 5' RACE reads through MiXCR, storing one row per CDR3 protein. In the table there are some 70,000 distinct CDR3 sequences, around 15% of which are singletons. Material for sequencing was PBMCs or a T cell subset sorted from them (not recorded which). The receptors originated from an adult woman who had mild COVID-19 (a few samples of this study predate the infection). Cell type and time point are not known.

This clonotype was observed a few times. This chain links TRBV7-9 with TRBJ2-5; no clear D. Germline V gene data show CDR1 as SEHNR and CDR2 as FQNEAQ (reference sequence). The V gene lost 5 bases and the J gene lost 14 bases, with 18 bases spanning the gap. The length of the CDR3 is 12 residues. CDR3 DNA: TGTGCCAGCAGCCCCCCCCCGCCCGGTCAATACTTC. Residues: CASSPPPPGQYF.

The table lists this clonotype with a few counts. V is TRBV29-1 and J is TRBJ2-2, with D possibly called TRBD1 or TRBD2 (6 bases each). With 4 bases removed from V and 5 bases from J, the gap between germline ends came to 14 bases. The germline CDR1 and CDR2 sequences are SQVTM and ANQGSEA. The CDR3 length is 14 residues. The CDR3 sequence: CSVGTGARTGELFF. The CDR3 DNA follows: TGCAGCGTTGGGACGGGGGCGCGAACCGGGGAGCTGTTTTTT.

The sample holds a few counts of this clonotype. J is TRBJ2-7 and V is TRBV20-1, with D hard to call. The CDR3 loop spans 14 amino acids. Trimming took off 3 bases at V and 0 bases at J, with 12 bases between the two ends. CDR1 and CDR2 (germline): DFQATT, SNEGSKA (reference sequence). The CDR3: CSARPVSVSYEQYF. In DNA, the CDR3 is TGCAGTGCTAGGCCCGTAAGCGTCTCCTACGAGCAGTACTTC.

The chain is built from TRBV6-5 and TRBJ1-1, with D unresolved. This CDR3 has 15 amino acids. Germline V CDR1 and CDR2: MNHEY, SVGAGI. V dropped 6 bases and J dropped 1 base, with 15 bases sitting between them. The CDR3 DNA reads TGTGCCAGCAGCGTCGGTGTGTGGGGGAACACTGAAGCTTTCTTT. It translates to CASSVGVWGNTEAFF.

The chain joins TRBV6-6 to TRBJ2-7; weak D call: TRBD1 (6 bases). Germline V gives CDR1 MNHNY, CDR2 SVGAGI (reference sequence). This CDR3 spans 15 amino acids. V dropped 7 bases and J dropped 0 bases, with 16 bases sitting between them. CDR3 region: CASTPRTDSSYEQYF. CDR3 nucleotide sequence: TGTGCCAGCACTCCTAGGACAGACAGCTCCTACGAGCAGTACTTC.

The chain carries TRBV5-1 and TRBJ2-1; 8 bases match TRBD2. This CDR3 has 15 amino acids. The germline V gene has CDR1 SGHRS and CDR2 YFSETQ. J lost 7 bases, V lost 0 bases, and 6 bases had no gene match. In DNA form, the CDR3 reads TGCGCCAGCAGCTTGGACTACGGGGGGGCAAATGAGCAGTTCTTC. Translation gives CASSLDYGGANEQFF.

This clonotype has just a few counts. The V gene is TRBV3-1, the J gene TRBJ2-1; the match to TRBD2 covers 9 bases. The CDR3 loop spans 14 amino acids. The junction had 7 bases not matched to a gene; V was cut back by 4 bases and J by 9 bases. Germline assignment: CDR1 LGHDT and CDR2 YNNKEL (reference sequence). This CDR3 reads CASSLRGREGEQFF. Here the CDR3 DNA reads TGTGCCAGCAGCCTCCGGGGGCGGGAGGGTGAGCAGTTCTTC.

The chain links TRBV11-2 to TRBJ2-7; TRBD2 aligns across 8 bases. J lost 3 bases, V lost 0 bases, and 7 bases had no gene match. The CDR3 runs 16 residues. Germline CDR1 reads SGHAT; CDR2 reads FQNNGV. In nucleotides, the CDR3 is TGTGCCAGCAGCTTAGAGGTCACGGGAGGGATCTACGAGCAGTACTTC. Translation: CASSLEVTGGIYEQYF.

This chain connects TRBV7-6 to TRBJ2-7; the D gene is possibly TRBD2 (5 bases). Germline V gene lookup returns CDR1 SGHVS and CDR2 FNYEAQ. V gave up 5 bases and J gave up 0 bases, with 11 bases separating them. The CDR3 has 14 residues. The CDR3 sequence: CASSGSEGSYEQYF. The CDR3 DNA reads TGTGCCAGCAGCGGTAGCGAAGGCTCCTACGAGCAGTACTTC.

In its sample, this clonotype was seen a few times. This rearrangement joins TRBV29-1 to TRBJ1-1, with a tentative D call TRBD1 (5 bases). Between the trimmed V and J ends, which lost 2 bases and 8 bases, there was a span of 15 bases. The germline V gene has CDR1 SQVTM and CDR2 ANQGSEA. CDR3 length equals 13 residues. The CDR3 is CSVENPDNGEAFF. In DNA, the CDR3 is TGCAGCGTTGAAAACCCGGACAACGGGGAAGCTTTCTTT.

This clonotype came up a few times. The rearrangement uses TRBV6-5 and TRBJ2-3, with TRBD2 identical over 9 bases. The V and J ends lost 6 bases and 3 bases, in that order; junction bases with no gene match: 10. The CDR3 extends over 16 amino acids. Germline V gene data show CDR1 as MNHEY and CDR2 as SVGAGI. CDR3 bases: TGTGCCAGCAGCCCTATCCTAGCGGGGAGTACAGATACGCAGTATTTT. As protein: CASSPILAGSTDTQYF.

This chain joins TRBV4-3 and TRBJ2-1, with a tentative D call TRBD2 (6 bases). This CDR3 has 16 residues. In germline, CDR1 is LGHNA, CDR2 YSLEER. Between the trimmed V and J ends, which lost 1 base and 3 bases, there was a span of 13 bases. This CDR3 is CASSQALASDYNEQFF. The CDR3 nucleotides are TGCGCCAGCAGCCAAGCCCTAGCGTCAGACTACAATGAGCAGTTCTTC.

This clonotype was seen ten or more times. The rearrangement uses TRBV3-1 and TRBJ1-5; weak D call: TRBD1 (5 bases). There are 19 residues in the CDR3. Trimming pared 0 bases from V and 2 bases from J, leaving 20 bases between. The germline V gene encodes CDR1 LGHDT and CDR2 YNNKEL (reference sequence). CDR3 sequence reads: CASSQDRPGRIGRNQPQHF. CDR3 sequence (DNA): TGTGCCAGCAGCCAAGATCGCCCGGGGCGAATTGGGCGCAATCAGCCCCAGCATTTT.

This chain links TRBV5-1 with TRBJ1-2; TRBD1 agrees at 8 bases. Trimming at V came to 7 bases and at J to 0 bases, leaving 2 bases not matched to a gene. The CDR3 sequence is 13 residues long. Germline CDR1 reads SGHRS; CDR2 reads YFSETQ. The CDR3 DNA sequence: TGCGCCAGCGCAGGGGGCCCTAACTATGGCTACACCTTC. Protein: CASAGGPNYGYTF.

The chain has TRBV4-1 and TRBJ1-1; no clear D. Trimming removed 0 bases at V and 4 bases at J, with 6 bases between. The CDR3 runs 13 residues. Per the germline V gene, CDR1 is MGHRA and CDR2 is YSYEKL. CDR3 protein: CASSQEERTEAFF. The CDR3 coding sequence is TGCGCCAGCAGCCAAGAGGAGCGCACTGAAGCTTTCTTT.

In DNA, the CDR3 is TGTGCCAGCAGTTCCGGGGGAAGCACAGATACGCAGTATTTT. It specifies CASSSGGSTDTQYF. The chain joins TRBV12-3 or TRBV12-4 to TRBJ2-3, with D tentatively TRBD2 (6 bases). With 4 bases removed from V and 0 bases from J, the gap between germline ends came to 8 bases. The CDR3 spans 14 residues.

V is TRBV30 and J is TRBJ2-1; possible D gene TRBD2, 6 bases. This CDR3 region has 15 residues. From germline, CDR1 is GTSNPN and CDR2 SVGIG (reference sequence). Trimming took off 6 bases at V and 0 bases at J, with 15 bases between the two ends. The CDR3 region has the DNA TGTGCCTGTGAAGCTAGCGAAATCTCCTACAATGAGCAGTTCTTC. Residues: CACEASEISYNEQFF. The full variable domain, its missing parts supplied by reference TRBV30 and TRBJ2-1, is SQTIHQWPATLVQPVGSPLSLECTVEGTSNPNLYWYRQAAGRGLQLLFYSVGIGQISSEVPQNLSASRPQDRQFILSSKKLLLSDSGFYLCACEASEISYNEQFFGPGTRLTVL.

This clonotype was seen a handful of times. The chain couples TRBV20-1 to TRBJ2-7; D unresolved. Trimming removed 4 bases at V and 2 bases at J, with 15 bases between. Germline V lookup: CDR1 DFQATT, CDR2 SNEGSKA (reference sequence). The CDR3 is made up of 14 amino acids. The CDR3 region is CSAKRWAETYEQYF. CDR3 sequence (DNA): TGCAGTGCTAAGAGGTGGGCAGAAACCTACGAGCAGTACTTC.

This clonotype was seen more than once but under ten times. The CDR3 nucleotides are TGTGCCAGCAGCTTACAAGCGACCGCGAACACCGGGGAGCTGTTTTTT. Its protein product is CASSLQATANTGELFF. The chain is built from TRBV11-1 and TRBJ2-2; D ambiguous. V lost 2 bases and J 0 bases, leaving 10 bases between the germline ends. CDR1 is SGHAT, CDR2 FQDESV, per germline (reference sequence). The CDR3 totals 16 residues.

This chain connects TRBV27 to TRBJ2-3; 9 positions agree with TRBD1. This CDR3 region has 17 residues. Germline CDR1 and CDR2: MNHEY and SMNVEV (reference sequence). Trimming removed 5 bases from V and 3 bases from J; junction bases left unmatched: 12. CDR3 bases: TGTGCCAGCAGTCAGACACAGGGGGCAGTCTGGACAGATACGCAGTATTTT. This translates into CASSQTQGAVWTDTQYF.

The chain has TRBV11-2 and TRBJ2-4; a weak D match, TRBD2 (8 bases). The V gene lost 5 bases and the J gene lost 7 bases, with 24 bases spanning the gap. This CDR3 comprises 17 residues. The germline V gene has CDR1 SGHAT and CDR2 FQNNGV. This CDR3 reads CASSPGGAGESQNIQYF. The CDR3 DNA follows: TGTGCCAGCAGCCCAGGGGGAGCGGGAGAAAGCCAGAACATTCAGTACTTC.

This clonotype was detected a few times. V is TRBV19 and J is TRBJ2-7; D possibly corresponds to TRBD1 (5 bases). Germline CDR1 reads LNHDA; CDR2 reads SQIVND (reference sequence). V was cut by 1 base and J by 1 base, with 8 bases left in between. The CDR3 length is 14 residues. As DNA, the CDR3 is TGTGCCAGTAGTATAGTTAGGGGATCCTACGAGCAGTACTTC. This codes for CASSIVRGSYEQYF.

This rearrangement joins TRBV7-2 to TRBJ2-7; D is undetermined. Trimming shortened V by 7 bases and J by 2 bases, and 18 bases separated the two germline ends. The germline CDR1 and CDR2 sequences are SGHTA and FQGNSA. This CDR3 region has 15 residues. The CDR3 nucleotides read TGTGCCAGCAAATCTCACGGAGCAGACCCCTACGAGCAGTACTTC. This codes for CASKSHGADPYEQYF.

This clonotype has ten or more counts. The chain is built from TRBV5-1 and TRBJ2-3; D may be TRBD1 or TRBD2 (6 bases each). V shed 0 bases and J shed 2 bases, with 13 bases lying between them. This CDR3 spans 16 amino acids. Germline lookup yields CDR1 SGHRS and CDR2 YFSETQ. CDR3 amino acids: CASSLAPGDTTDTQYF. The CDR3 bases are TGCGCCAGCAGCTTGGCACCGGGGGACACCACAGATACGCAGTATTTT.

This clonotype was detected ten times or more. Written as DNA, the CDR3 is TGTGCCAGCAGCCAGGAGGGAGGGGCAGATACGCAGTATTTT. It is translated as CASSQEGGADTQYF. The gene calls are TRBV4-2 and TRBJ2-3, with 7 bases matching TRBD2. V gave up 3 bases and J gave up 4 bases; unmatched junction bases: 4. The CDR3 loop spans 14 amino acids. Germline lookup yields CDR1 LGHNA and CDR2 YNFKEQ.

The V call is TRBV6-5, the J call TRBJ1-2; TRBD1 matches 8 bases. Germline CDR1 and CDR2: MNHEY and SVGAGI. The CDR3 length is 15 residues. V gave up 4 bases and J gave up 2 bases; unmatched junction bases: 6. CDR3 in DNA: TGTGCCAGCAGTTCGACAGGGGTGGTGAACTATGGCTACACCTTC. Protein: CASSSTGVVNYGYTF.

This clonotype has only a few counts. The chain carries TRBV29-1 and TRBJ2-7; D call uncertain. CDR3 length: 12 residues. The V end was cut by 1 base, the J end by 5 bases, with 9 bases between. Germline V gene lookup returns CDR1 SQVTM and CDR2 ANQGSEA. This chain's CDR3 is CSVEVYGHEQYF. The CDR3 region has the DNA TGCAGCGTTGAAGTCTACGGACACGAGCAGTACTTC.

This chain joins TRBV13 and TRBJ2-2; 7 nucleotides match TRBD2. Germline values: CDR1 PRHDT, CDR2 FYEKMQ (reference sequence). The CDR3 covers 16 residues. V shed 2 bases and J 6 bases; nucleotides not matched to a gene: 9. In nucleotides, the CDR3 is TGTGCCAGCAGCTTATTCGGCGGGGGTCTGGCCGGGGAGCTGTTTTTT. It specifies CASSLFGGGLAGELFF.